A single sample is the source of the 18 T cell receptor beta chains below, sequenced in a study of blood T cell repertoires in COVID-19. Sequencing used immunoSEQ multiplex PCR; TCRdb keeps in-frame clones, though not all of them. The sample comprises around 300,000 clones, over 75% of which are singletons, and less than 10% rests with the top ten. Sample: peripheral blood. The receptors here all came from a man younger than 30 with active or convalescent COVID-19.

This chain connects TRBV3-1 (or the pseudogene TRBV3-2) to TRBJ2-7, with 8 nucleotides matching TRBD1. J was trimmed by 2 bases and V by 8 bases; bases with no gene match: 2. CDR3 length equals 12 residues. Per germline, CDR1 LGHDT and CDR2 YNNKEL (reference sequence). The CDR3 here is CASGTGPYEQYF. The DNA for the CDR3 is TGTGCCAGCGGGACAGGCCCCTACGAGCAGTACTTC.

The chain has TRBV27 and TRBJ2-3; 7 bases fit TRBD1. Germline trimming cut 3 bases from V and 2 bases from J; bases unmatched to any gene: 11. CDR3 size: 17 residues. Per the germline V gene, CDR1 is MNHEY and CDR2 is SMNVEV (reference sequence). CDR3: CASSFPSTTGHTDTQYF. CDR3 in DNA: TGTGCCAGCAGTTTCCCGTCCACGACAGGGCACACAGATACGCAGTATTTT.

The chain carries TRBV6-2 or TRBV6-3 and TRBJ2-7; 8 nucleotides agree with TRBD1. Losses at the gene ends were 5 bases for V and 3 bases for J; bases not matched to a gene: 12. CDR1 and CDR2 (germline): MNHEY, SVGEGT. The CDR3 extends over 16 amino acids. The CDR3 reads CASSRLTGVTFYEQYF. The CDR3 region has the DNA TGTGCCAGCAGTCGTCTGACAGGGGTGACGTTCTACGAGCAGTACTTC.

The chain combines TRBV6-5 with TRBJ2-3; no reliable D call. CDR3 length equals 16 residues. CDR1 and CDR2 from the germline V gene are MNHEY and SVGAGI. V was trimmed by 2 bases and J by 0 bases, leaving 12 bases between them. The chain's CDR3 is CASSYDPSLSTDTQYF. In DNA form, the CDR3 reads TGTGCCAGCAGTTACGATCCGAGCCTAAGCACAGATACGCAGTATTTT.

The chain employs TRBV13 and TRBJ2-7; D is perhaps TRBD1 (7 bases). The V gene's germline CDR1 is PRHDT and CDR2 FYEKMQ (reference sequence). The CDR3 runs to 13 residues. Trimming pared 2 bases from V and 6 bases from J, leaving 11 bases between. In nucleotides, the CDR3 is TGTGCCAGCAGCTTATCAGGGGGGACCGAGCAGTACTTC. It yields the protein CASSLSGGTEQYF.

The chain joins TRBV11-2 to TRBJ2-5, with 12 bases identical to TRBD2. The germline V gene has CDR1 SGHAT and CDR2 FQNNGV. V trimming: 5 bases; J trimming: 3 bases; junction bases outside the gene matches: 4. This CDR3 region has 15 residues. The CDR3 loop is CASSPRTSGEETQYF. As DNA, the CDR3 is TGTGCCAGCAGCCCTCGGACTAGCGGGGAAGAGACCCAGTACTTC.

This chain links TRBV9 with TRBJ2-1, with TRBD2 identical over 9 bases. This CDR3 is 12 amino acids long. Losses at the gene ends were 3 bases for V and 11 bases for J; bases not matched to a gene: 3. CDR1 is SGDLS, CDR2 YYNGEE, per germline. CDR3 residues: CASSGSGGQQFF. The CDR3 bases are TGTGCCAGCAGCGGTAGCGGGGGCCAGCAGTTCTTC.

The chain is built from TRBV24-1 and TRBJ2-5; 8 bases line up with TRBD1. CDR1 and CDR2 from the germline V gene are KGHDR and SFDVKD. The J segment lost 2 bases and the V segment lost 3 bases, leaving 1 base of the junction unmatched. The CDR3 has 14 amino acids. The CDR3 here is CATSDRTGQETQYF. In DNA form, the CDR3 reads TGTGCCACCAGTGATAGGACAGGGCAAGAGACCCAGTACTTC.

This clone was recorded once. CDR3 nucleotide sequence: TGTGCCATCAGACCTGCTAGCGGCGGGGGGGCAGATACGCAGTATTTT. Its translation: CAIRPASGGGADTQYF. The J gene is TRBJ2-3, the V gene TRBV10-3; 9 nucleotides align to TRBD2. Per the germline V gene, CDR1 is ENHRY and CDR2 is SYGVKD. The CDR3 runs 16 residues. The ends lost 6 bases at V and 4 bases at J; junction bases unmatched: 11.

V is TRBV7-8 and J is TRBJ1-5; D is possibly TRBD1 (5 bases). The length of the CDR3 is 13 residues. V was trimmed by 4 bases and J by 4 bases, leaving 8 bases between them. The germline CDR1 and CDR2 sequences are SGHVS and FQNEAQ. The CDR3 loop is CASSSGGNQPQHF. The DNA for the CDR3 is TGTGCCAGCAGCTCGGGGGGGAATCAGCCCCAGCATTTT.

CDR3 in amino acids: CASSPYSLSGNTIYF. The CDR3 nucleotides are TGTGCCAGCTCACCATACAGCCTCTCTGGAAACACCATATATTTT. The chain recombines TRBV18 with TRBJ1-3, with unresolved D. V lost 2 bases to trimming and J lost 0 bases, with 8 bases between them. The CDR3 is 15 amino acids. The germline gives CDR1 KGHSH, CDR2 LQKENI.

This clone showed up just a few times. The V gene is TRBV29-1, the J gene TRBJ1-3; no clear D gene. Germline V CDR1 and CDR2: SQVTM, ANQGSEA. The CDR3 runs to 11 residues. Trimming left V 6 bases short and J 3 bases short, with 6 bases between. The CDR3 reads CSVTHGNTIYF. The CDR3 DNA follows: TGCAGCGTCACACATGGAAACACCATATATTTT.

This clone came up a few times. J is TRBJ2-1 and V is TRBV20-1, with TRBD1 matching over 7 bases. The V and J ends lost 3 bases and 5 bases, in that order; junction bases with no gene match: 7. Germline values: CDR1 DFQATT, CDR2 SNEGSKA (reference sequence). The CDR3 loop spans 14 amino acids. The CDR3 nucleotides read TGCAGTGCTAGTTGGGACAGAGAGCACAATGAGCAGTTCTTC. This sequence encodes CSASWDREHNEQFF.

The chain is built from TRBV9 and TRBJ1-2; no clear D gene. Germline CDR1 reads SGDLS; CDR2 reads YYNGEE. CDR3 size: 13 residues. The V end lost 0 bases, the J end lost 6 bases, and 9 bases lay between the germline ends. The CDR3 sequence: CASSVGQMDGYTF. The CDR3 DNA follows: TGTGCCAGCAGCGTAGGTCAGATGGATGGCTACACCTTC.

This chain uses TRBV7-9 with TRBJ1-2; D not resolved. The V gene lost 3 bases and the J gene lost 0 bases, with 11 bases spanning the gap. The length of the CDR3 is 15 residues. Germline CDR1 SEHNR, CDR2 FQNEAQ (reference sequence). CDR3 sequence (DNA): TGTGCCAGCAGCTTCCTACCTCCGGCTAACTATGGCTACACCTTC. Its translation: CASSFLPPANYGYTF.

The chain links TRBV19 to TRBJ2-7; a weak D match, TRBD1 (6 bases). CDR1 is LNHDA and CDR2 is SQIVND in the germline V gene (reference sequence). V was clipped by 3 bases and J by 6 bases, with 12 bases between them. The CDR3 contains 13 residues. The CDR3, as DNA: TGTGCCAGTAGTATGGGGGCGGGTCCCGAGCAGTACTTC. Protein product: CASSMGAGPEQYF.

This rearrangement joins TRBV2 to TRBJ2-3; 9 bases line up with TRBD1. CDR1 SNHLY and CDR2 FYNNEI come from the germline V gene. The CDR3 has 15 amino acids. The J segment lost 2 bases and the V segment lost 8 bases, leaving 8 bases of the junction unmatched. The DNA of the CDR3 is TGTGCCAGCCGATCCGGGACAGGGCTCACAGATACGCAGTATTTT. Translating gives CASRSGTGLTDTQYF.

The chain has TRBV5-4 and TRBJ2-3, with D hard to call. V shed 4 bases and J shed 5 bases, with 5 bases lying between them. CDR3 size: 11 residues. Germline V gene sequence: CDR1 SGHNT, CDR2 YYREEE (reference sequence). The CDR3: CASSRRDTQYF. Here the CDR3 DNA reads TGTGCCAGCAGCCGCAGAGATACGCAGTATTTT.